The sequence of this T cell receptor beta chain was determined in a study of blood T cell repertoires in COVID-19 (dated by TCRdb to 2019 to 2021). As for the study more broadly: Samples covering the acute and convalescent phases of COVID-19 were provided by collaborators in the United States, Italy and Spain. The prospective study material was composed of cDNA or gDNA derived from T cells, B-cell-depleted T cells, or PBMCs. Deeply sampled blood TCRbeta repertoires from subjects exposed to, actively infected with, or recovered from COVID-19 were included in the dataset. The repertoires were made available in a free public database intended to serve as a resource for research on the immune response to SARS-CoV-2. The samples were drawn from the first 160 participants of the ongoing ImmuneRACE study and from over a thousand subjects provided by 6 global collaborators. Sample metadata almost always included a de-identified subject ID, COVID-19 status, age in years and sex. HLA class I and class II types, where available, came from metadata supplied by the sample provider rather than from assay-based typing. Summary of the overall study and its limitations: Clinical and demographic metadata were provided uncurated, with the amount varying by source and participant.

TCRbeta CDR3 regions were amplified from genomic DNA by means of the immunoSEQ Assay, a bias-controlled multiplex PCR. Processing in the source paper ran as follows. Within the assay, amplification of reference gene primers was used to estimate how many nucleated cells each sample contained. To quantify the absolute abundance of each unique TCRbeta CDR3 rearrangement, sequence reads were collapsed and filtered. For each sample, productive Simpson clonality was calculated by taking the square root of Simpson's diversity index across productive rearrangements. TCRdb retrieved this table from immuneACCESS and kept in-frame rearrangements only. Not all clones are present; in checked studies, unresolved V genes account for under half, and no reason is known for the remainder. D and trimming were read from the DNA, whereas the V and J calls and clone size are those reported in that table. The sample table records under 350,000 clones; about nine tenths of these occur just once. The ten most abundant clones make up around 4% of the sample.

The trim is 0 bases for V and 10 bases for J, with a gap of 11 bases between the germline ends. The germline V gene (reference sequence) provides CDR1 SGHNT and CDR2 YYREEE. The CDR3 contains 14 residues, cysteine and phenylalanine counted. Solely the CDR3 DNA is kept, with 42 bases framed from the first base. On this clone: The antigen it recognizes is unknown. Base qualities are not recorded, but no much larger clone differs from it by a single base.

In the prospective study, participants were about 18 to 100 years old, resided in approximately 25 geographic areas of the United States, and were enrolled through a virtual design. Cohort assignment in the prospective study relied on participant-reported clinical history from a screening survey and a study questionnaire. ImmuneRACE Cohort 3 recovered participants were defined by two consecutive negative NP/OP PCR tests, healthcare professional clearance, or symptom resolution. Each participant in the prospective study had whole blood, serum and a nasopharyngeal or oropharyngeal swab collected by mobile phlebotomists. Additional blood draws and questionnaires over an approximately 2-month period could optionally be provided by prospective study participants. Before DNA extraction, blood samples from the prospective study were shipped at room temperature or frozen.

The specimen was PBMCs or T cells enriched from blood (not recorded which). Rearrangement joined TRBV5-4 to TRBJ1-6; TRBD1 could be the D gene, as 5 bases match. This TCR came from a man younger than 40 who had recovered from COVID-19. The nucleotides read TGTGCCAGCAGCTTGGCAGGGCTCAGGTCACCCCTCCACTTT. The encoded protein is CASSLAGLRSPLHF.